This paragraph covers one T cell receptor (beta chain) sequence. No antigen is known for it. Data came from immunoSEQ multiplex PCR; TCRdb stores just in-frame clones and leaves some out. The repertoire has some 100,000 clones, more than 75% of them found once; the top ten carry roughly 4.4%. The data were taken from a study of T cell responses to AZD1222 COVID-19 vaccine. Study observations and caveats: Reports indicate that nearly half of spike-specific TCRs are directed at unmutated variant regions. Seropositive AZD1222 recipients at baseline numbered only 6 or 7.

Germline assignment: CDR1 SGHTA and CDR2 FQGTGA. V lost 5 bases and J lost 4, with 18 bases in between. The CDR3 has 16 amino acids. This sequence originates from an adult who received the AZD1222 COVID-19 vaccine. The V gene is TRBV7-3, the J gene TRBJ2-1; D perhaps matches TRBD2 (6 bases). The specimen comprised peripheral blood, sampled 28 days after the second AZD1222 dose. The CDR3 sequence is CASSPSPGLRYNEQFF. DNA of the CDR3: TGTGCCAGCAGCCCCTCCCCGGGACTCCGATACAATGAGCAGTTCTTC.